What follows are 2 T cell receptor beta chains derived from one specimen sequenced in a study of CD8 T cells in Susac syndrome. An input of about 0.45 to 1 ug of RNA was subjected to reverse transcription using random hexamers. TCRdb processed the immunoSEQ multiplex PCR reads anew with MiXCR; each CDR3 protein has one entry. Among 200,000 to 250,000 distinct CDR3 sequences listed, 85% to 95% were seen once. Sequencing input: CD4+ T cells from PBMCs. The receptor source for this set is a human donor with multiple sclerosis.

J is TRBJ1-2 and V is TRBV15; D unclear. The CDR3 totals 16 residues. Germline CDR1 and CDR2: LNHNV and YYDKDF (reference sequence). Trimming removed 0 bases from V and 8 bases from J, with 19 bases in between. The CDR3 region is CATSRDLVGRRGGYTF. The CDR3 nucleotides read TGTGCCACCAGCAGAGATCTTGTCGGGCGGCGTGGAGGCTACACCTTC.

The sample holds one count of this clonotype. The chain combines TRBV4-2 with TRBJ1-1, with a tentative D call TRBD1 (5 bases). CDR1 and CDR2 from the germline V gene are LGHNA and YNFKEQ. V lost 2 bases and J lost 4, with 20 bases in between. The CDR3 is 17 amino acids. CDR3 sequence reads: CASSQIGGTAVSTEAFF. DNA for the CDR3: TGTGCCAGCAGCCAAATTGGAGGGACCGCGGTGAGCACTGAAGCTTTCTTT.